Shown below are 22 T cell receptor beta chains from a single sample sequenced in a study of CD8 T cells in ankylosing spondylitis. The study, taken as a whole, reports: A TCR beta motif made of 7 to 9 highly homologous variants seemed typical of ankylosing spondylitis blood.

The antigens of these receptors remain unknown. One entry per CDR3 protein, called by TCRdb with MiXCR from the 5' RACE reads. In the table there are 350,000 or so distinct CDR3 sequences, less than 9.5% of which are singletons. Input material: blood, either unsorted or a sorted T cell fraction (not recorded which). The receptor set was obtained from a male donor with ankylosing spondylitis.

This clonotype was detected a few times. The J gene is TRBJ2-2, the V gene TRBV29-1; D gene uncertain. Germline loops: CDR1 SQVTM, CDR2 ANQGSEA. Between the trimmed V and J ends, which lost 6 bases and 0 bases, there was a span of 14 bases. The length of the CDR3 is 15 residues. CDR3 nucleotide sequence: TGCAGCGTCCTTGGACCATCCCCGAACACCGGGGAGCTGTTTTTT. It specifies CSVLGPSPNTGELFF.

This clonotype was seen only a few times. This rearrangement joins TRBV7-6 to TRBJ2-3, with 13 bases identical to TRBD2. The CDR3 has 16 residues. V was pared by 5 bases and J by 1 base, with 3 bases of the junction left unmatched. Germline V gene data show CDR1 as SGHVS and CDR2 as FNYEAQ. CDR3 in DNA: TGTGCCAGCAGCCCGGGACTAGCGGGACGCACAGATACGCAGTATTTT. Its protein is CASSPGLAGRTDTQYF.

This clonotype showed up just a few times. The chain employs TRBV20-1 and TRBJ2-1, with D perhaps matching TRBD2 (5 bases). This CDR3 is 13 amino acids long. In germline, CDR1 is DFQATT, CDR2 SNEGSKA (reference sequence). The V end lost 7 bases, the J end lost 4 bases, and 14 bases lay between the germline ends. CDR3 protein: CSGRRSGYNEQFF. CDR3 nucleotides: TGCAGTGGAAGGAGGAGCGGATACAATGAGCAGTTCTTC.

This clonotype was found a few times. The genes are TRBV7-9 and TRBJ2-1; no firm D call. The CDR3 extends over 14 amino acids. Trimming removed 7 bases at V and 5 bases at J, with 15 bases between. Germline V gives CDR1 SEHNR, CDR2 FQNEAQ (reference sequence). CDR3 sequence reads: CASNNGYKHNEQFF. CDR3 sequence (DNA): TGTGCCAGCAACAATGGGTATAAACACAATGAGCAGTTCTTC.

The chain couples TRBV2 to TRBJ2-1; D is unclear. From germline, CDR1 is SNHLY and CDR2 FYNNEI. The CDR3 has 12 residues. The V end lost 5 bases, the J end lost 5 bases, and 7 bases lay between the germline ends. CDR3 sequence reads: CASSPLNNEQFF. As DNA, the CDR3 is TGTGCCAGCAGTCCCCTAAACAATGAGCAGTTCTTC.

This clonotype turned up a few times. The chain links TRBV15 to TRBJ1-6; D unclear. The CDR3 spans 14 residues. With 5 bases removed from V and 0 bases from J, the gap between germline ends came to 5 bases. Germline CDR1 reads LNHNV; CDR2 reads YYDKDF (reference sequence). The CDR3 nucleotides read TGTGCCACCAGCGGCCACTCCTATAATTCACCCCTCCACTTT. Encoded protein: CATSGHSYNSPLHF.

This clonotype was picked up a small number of times. This chain uses TRBV27 with TRBJ2-7; tentative D call: TRBD1 (6 bases). V gave up 5 bases and J gave up 2 bases, with 10 bases separating them. This CDR3 has 13 residues. The germline gives CDR1 MNHEY, CDR2 SMNVEV (reference sequence). CDR3 DNA sequence: TGTGCCAGCAGTCCCAGGGGTACCTACGAGCAGTACTTC. Its translation: CASSPRGTYEQYF.

This chain uses TRBV28 with TRBJ2-4; D is ambiguous. CDR3 length equals 11 residues. Germline loops: CDR1 MDHEN, CDR2 SYDVKM. The V gene lost 4 bases and the J gene lost 6 bases, with 4 bases spanning the gap. The CDR3 loop is CASSSGNIQYF. For the CDR3, the DNA is TGTGCCAGCAGTTCGGGAAACATTCAGTACTTC.

A few counts support this clonotype. This chain uses TRBV20-1 with TRBJ2-5, with D perhaps matching TRBD2 (7 bases). The CDR3 consists of 13 residues. Germline CDR1 reads DFQATT; CDR2 reads SNEGSKA (reference sequence). Trimming cost V 1 base and J 5 bases, with 11 bases left between them. The DNA of the CDR3 is TGCAGTGCTAGAGTACAGGGAGGGGAGACCCAGTACTTC. Amino acids: CSARVQGGETQYF.

This sequence joins TRBV5-1 and TRBJ2-3, with unresolved D. V lost 7 bases and J 2 bases, leaving 14 bases between the germline ends. Per the germline V gene, CDR1 is SGHRS and CDR2 is YFSETQ. CDR3 length equals 14 residues. CDR3 in amino acids: CASSSALFTDTQYF. The CDR3 DNA is TGCGCCAGCTCCTCAGCGTTATTCACAGATACGCAGTATTTT.

This clonotype was observed a handful of times. This chain joins TRBV9 and TRBJ2-1; 9 bases match TRBD2. The trim removed 0 bases at V and 7 bases at J, leaving 8 bases unmatched. Per germline, CDR1 SGDLS and CDR2 YYNGEE. The CDR3 spans 16 residues. CDR3 coding DNA: TGTGCCAGCAGCGTAGGTAGGGTAGCGGGAGTTAATGAGCAGTTCTTC. It codes for CASSVGRVAGVNEQFF.

This clonotype showed up just a few times. The chain is built from TRBV7-2 and TRBJ2-2, with 7 bases that match TRBD2. Germline V CDR1 and CDR2: SGHTA, FQGNSA. This CDR3 contains 15 residues. The trim removed 1 base at V and 5 bases at J, leaving 4 bases unmatched. CDR3 nucleotide sequence: TGTGCCAGCAGCTTAGAGAAGCGGGGAACCGGGGAGCTGTTTTTT. Residues: CASSLEKRGTGELFF.

This clonotype has just a few counts. V usage is TRBV27 and J usage is TRBJ2-5; D is undetermined. The V end lost 5 bases, the J end lost 2 bases, and 9 bases lay between the germline ends. The length of the CDR3 is 13 residues. Germline CDR1 reads MNHEY; CDR2 reads SMNVEV (reference sequence). CDR3 sequence (DNA): TGTGCCAGCAGTGCCTTGGGGCAAGAGACCCAGTACTTC. The encoded protein is CASSALGQETQYF.

This clonotype was seen at least ten times. The V and J genes are TRBV20-1 and TRBJ2-3, with 7 bases identical to TRBD1. J gave up 4 bases and V 6 bases, and 13 bases lay outside the gene matches. CDR3 length: 15 amino acids. Germline lookup yields CDR1 DFQATT and CDR2 SNEGSKA (reference sequence). The CDR3: CSAASLTGAADTQYF. The DNA for the CDR3 is TGCAGTGCCGCATCCCTAACAGGGGCCGCAGATACGCAGTATTTT.

The V and J genes are TRBV21-1 and TRBJ2-1; no DNA check was done on the table's D call, TRBD1. TRBV21-1 is labeled a pseudogene. This CDR3 region has 16 residues. CDR3 residues: CASSKGDAAIGHEQFF. The DNA of the CDR3 is TGTGCCAGCAGCAAAGGGGACGCGGCCATCGGCCATGAGCAGTTCTTC.

The chain employs TRBV3-1 and TRBJ2-4, with D possibly matching TRBD2 (6 bases). The V gene's germline CDR1 is LGHDT and CDR2 YNNKEL (reference sequence). The CDR3 length is 14 residues. The V end was cut by 0 bases, the J end by 6 bases, with 9 bases between. The DNA for the CDR3 is TGTGCCAGCAGCCAAGACTCCGGGGGAAACATTCAGTACTTC. Its protein is CASSQDSGGNIQYF.

This clonotype has only a few counts. The chain carries TRBV5-5 and TRBJ1-2; D gene uncertain. V was trimmed by 3 bases and J by 0 bases, leaving 12 bases between them. CDR1 and CDR2 (germline): SGHKS, YYEKEE (reference sequence). The CDR3 has 15 residues. The chain's CDR3 is CASSSRAAANYGYTF. DNA of the CDR3: TGTGCCAGCAGCTCCCGGGCCGCCGCTAACTATGGCTACACCTTC.

J is TRBJ2-7 and V is TRBV5-5, with TRBD2 as a possible D gene (6 bases). This CDR3 is built from 15 residues. The V end lost 3 bases, the J end lost 3 bases, and 16 bases lay between the germline ends. Germline V gene sequence: CDR1 SGHKS, CDR2 YYEKEE (reference sequence). The CDR3, as DNA: TGTGCCAGCAGCTGGAGGGTCCCTGAAAACTACGAGCAGTACTTC. It encodes CASSWRVPENYEQYF.

This clonotype came up many times. The CDR3 region has the DNA TGTGCCAGCAGCTTAGGACTAGCGGGAGGAATCTCAGCGCAGTTCTTC. Its protein product is CASSLGLAGGISAQFF. The rearrangement links TRBV7-9 to TRBJ2-1; 13 positions agree with TRBD2. There are 16 residues in the CDR3. V shed 1 base and J 12 bases; nucleotides not matched to a gene: 9. Germline V CDR1 and CDR2: SEHNR, FQNEAQ (reference sequence).

This clonotype has just a few counts. J is TRBJ2-7 and V is TRBV7-9, with 9 bases that match TRBD1. This CDR3 is built from 15 residues. Germline V gene sequence: CDR1 SEHNR, CDR2 FQNEAQ (reference sequence). The J segment lost 4 bases and the V segment lost 4 bases, leaving 8 bases of the junction unmatched. In nucleotides, the CDR3 is TGTGCCAGCAGCTCGAACAGGGGGCTCGCGTACGAGCAGTACTTC. It specifies CASSSNRGLAYEQYF.

This clonotype was recorded many times. The CDR3 region has the DNA TGTGCCAGCAGTGGGGTTAGCGGGAACACCGGGGAGCTGTTTTTT. As protein: CASSGVSGNTGELFF. The chain joins TRBV12-3 or TRBV12-4 to TRBJ2-2; D perhaps matches TRBD2 (6 bases). V shed 5 bases and J shed 1 base, with 11 bases lying between them. CDR3 size: 15 residues.

V usage is TRBV28 and J usage is TRBJ2-1; D gene uncertain. There are 10 residues in the CDR3. Trimming removed 6 bases from V and 8 bases from J, with 5 bases in between. The germline gives CDR1 MDHEN, CDR2 SYDVKM. The CDR3, as DNA: TGTGCCAGCAGCACGGATGAGCAGTTCTTC. This translates into CASSTDEQFF.